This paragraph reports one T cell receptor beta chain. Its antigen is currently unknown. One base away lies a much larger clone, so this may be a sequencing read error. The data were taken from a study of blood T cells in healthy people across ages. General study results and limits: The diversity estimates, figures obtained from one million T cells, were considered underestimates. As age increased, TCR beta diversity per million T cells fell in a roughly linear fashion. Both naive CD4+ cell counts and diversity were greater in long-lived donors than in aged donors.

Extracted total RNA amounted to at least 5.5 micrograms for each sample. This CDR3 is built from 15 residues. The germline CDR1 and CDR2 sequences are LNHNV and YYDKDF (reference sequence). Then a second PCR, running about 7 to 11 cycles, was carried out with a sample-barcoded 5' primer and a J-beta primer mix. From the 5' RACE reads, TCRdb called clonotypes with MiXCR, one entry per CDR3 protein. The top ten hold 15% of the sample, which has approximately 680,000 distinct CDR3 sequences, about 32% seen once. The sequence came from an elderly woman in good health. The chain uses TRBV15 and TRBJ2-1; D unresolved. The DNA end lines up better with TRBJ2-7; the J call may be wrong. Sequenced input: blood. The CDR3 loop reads CATSVIPSSYNEQYF. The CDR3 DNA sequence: TGTGCCACCAGCGTAATCCCGTCCTCCTACAATGAGCAGTACTTC.